This passage covers 22 T cell receptor beta chains from one sample sequenced in a study of brain T cells in children with intractable seizures. Some clones are missing from TCRdb's copy, which holds only in-frame ones; the method was immunoSEQ multiplex PCR. This sample yields some 80,000 clones, of which more than 75% are seen a single time; roughly 25% belongs to the top ten. The sequences come from peripheral blood, collected at surgery. Receptor source: a girl aged 2 to 10 with Rasmussen encephalitis and intractable seizures.

V gene TRBV6-4 combines with J gene TRBJ2-2; D not resolved. CDR3 length: 13 residues. Germline CDR1 is MRHNA and CDR2 is SNTAGT. V lost 0 bases and J 7 bases, leaving 6 bases between the germline ends. The CDR3 DNA reads as TGTGCCAGCAGTGACTCGGACCGCGGGGAGCTGTTTTTT. It is translated as CASSDSDRGELFF.

V is TRBV6-6 and J is TRBJ2-2; maybe TRBD1 (6 bases). From germline, CDR1 is MNHNY and CDR2 SVGAGI (reference sequence). This CDR3 comprises 14 residues. The ends were cut back, 8 bases at V and 3 bases at J, with 13 bases in the middle. The CDR3 protein is CASQGQGHTGELFF. The CDR3 DNA reads as TGTGCCAGCCAAGGCCAGGGGCACACCGGGGAGCTGTTTTTT.

This chain joins TRBV5-4 and TRBJ2-7; 7 nucleotides match TRBD1. The germline V gene encodes CDR1 SGHNT and CDR2 YYREEE (reference sequence). Germline trimming cut 4 bases from V and 3 bases from J; bases unmatched to any gene: 7. The CDR3 loop spans 14 amino acids. CDR3 sequence reads: CASSAGGQLYEQYF. The DNA of the CDR3 is TGTGCCAGCAGCGCAGGGGGACAGCTCTACGAGCAGTACTTC.

This chain joins TRBV6-5 and TRBJ2-5, with 7 bases that match TRBD2. The CDR3 sequence is 16 residues long. V was pared by 0 bases and J by 10 bases, with 14 bases of the junction left unmatched. Germline CDR1 MNHEY, CDR2 SVGAGI. CDR3: CASSYSIISGAMGQYF. The CDR3 DNA reads as TGTGCCAGCAGTTACTCAATCATCAGCGGGGCTATGGGCCAGTACTTC.

This clone was observed a single time. J is TRBJ1-4 and V is TRBV30; D call uncertain. V gave up 0 bases and J gave up 8 bases, with 10 bases separating them. The CDR3 consists of 13 residues. The germline V gene encodes CDR1 GTSNPN and CDR2 SVGIG (reference sequence). CDR3 in amino acids: CAWSVPWVEKLFF. The CDR3 region has the DNA TGTGCCTGGAGTGTACCTTGGGTGGAAAAACTGTTTTTT.

The CDR3 spells CASSVDSGSLQETQYF. The CDR3 DNA follows: TGTGCCAGCAGCGTAGATAGCGGGAGCCTCCAAGAGACCCAGTACTTC. V usage is TRBV9 and J usage is TRBJ2-5; 9 nucleotides line up with TRBD2. There are 16 residues in the CDR3. Looked up from germline, CDR1 is SGDLS and CDR2 is YYNGEE. J lost 1 base, V lost 0 bases, and 4 bases had no gene match.

V usage is TRBV3-1 (or the pseudogene TRBV3-2) and J usage is TRBJ2-1, with D possibly being TRBD2 (6 bases). Germline loops: CDR1 LGHDT, CDR2 YNNKEL (reference sequence). The CDR3 runs to 14 residues. Trimming removed 1 base from V and 7 bases from J, with 11 bases in between. CDR3 region: CASSQVRSGNEQFF. CDR3 nucleotide sequence: TGTGCCAGCAGCCAAGTGAGGAGCGGGAATGAGCAGTTCTTC.

The gene calls are TRBV30 and TRBJ2-3; possibly TRBD2 for D (5 bases). CDR1 is GTSNPN, CDR2 SVGIG, per germline (reference sequence). Deletions cut 1 base from V and 0 bases from J, with 8 bases between. CDR3 length: 14 residues. The CDR3 DNA sequence: TGTGCCTGGAGTGAGAGGGCTAGCACAGATACGCAGTATTTT. Protein: CAWSERASTDTQYF.

CDR3 amino acids: CASSLEGESSYNEQFF. In DNA form, the CDR3 reads TGTGCCAGCAGCTTGGAGGGGGAGAGCTCCTACAATGAGCAGTTCTTC. V usage is TRBV5-5 and J usage is TRBJ2-1; the D gene is possibly TRBD1 (6 bases). The CDR3 extends over 16 amino acids. The V and J ends lost 0 bases and 0 bases respectively, with 10 bases between them. CDR1 and CDR2 from the germline V gene are SGHKS and YYEKEE (reference sequence).

This chain joins TRBV11-2 and TRBJ2-3; 10 bases agree with TRBD2. CDR1 is SGHAT and CDR2 is FQNNGV in the germline V gene. The CDR3 sequence is 16 residues long. The trim removed 5 bases at V and 2 bases at J, leaving 7 bases unmatched. As DNA, the CDR3 is TGTGCCAGCAGCCATGGACTAGCGGCTTCCACAGATACGCAGTATTTT. Its translation is CASSHGLAASTDTQYF.

The chain is built from TRBV6-1 and TRBJ1-4, with a tentative D call TRBD1 (5 bases). This CDR3 has 17 residues. The V end lost 4 bases, the J end lost 4 bases, and 19 bases lay between the germline ends. Germline assignment: CDR1 MNHNS and CDR2 SASEGT. CDR3 region: CASSGRGSLGVNEKLFF. The CDR3 nucleotides read TGTGCCAGCAGTGGAAGAGGATCGCTGGGGGTTAATGAAAAACTGTTTTTT.

This clone was picked up a small number of times. CDR3 sequence: CASSQEWVRASYGYTF. CDR3 DNA sequence: TGTGCCAGCAGCCAAGAATGGGTCAGGGCGTCCTATGGCTACACCTTC. The V and J genes are TRBV4-2 and TRBJ1-2; tentatively, D is TRBD1 (5 bases). Trimming removed 0 bases from V and 4 bases from J, with 15 bases in between. The length of the CDR3 is 16 residues. Germline CDR1 is LGHNA and CDR2 is YNFKEQ.

CDR3: CASAKGGRRQFF. The CDR3 DNA sequence: TGTGCCAGCGCTAAAGGAGGGCGTCGTCAGTTCTTC. The chain carries TRBV6-5 and TRBJ2-1; tentatively, D is TRBD2 (6 bases). Trimming removed 8 bases at V and 13 bases at J, with 18 bases between. The CDR3 extends over 12 amino acids. Germline V CDR1 and CDR2: MNHEY, SVGAGI.

This chain uses TRBV30 with TRBJ1-2, with D unresolved. This CDR3 contains 12 residues. The germline V and J ends were trimmed by 2 bases and 4 bases, with 8 bases remaining between them. The germline gives CDR1 GTSNPN, CDR2 SVGIG (reference sequence). This chain's CDR3 is CAWSYEAYGYTF. The CDR3 nucleotides are TGTGCCTGGAGTTACGAGGCCTATGGCTACACCTTC. The full variable domain, completed using reference TRBV30 and TRBJ1-2, is SQTIHQWPATLVQPVGSPLSLECTVEGTSNPNLYWYRQAAGRGLQLLFYSVGIGQISSEVPQNLSASRPQDRQFILSSKKLLLSDSGFYLCAWSYEAYGYTFGSGTRLTVV.

This chain joins TRBV7-6 and TRBJ1-6; D is uncertain. The CDR3 consists of 16 residues. Per germline, CDR1 SGHVS and CDR2 FNYEAQ. V lost 2 bases and J lost 7, with 15 bases in between. The CDR3 nucleotides are TGTGCCAGCAGCTTAATGGGTCGGGAAGGGAATTCACCCCTCCACTTT. It encodes CASSLMGREGNSPLHF.

This rearrangement joins TRBV27 to TRBJ2-7; 8 nucleotides agree with TRBD1. The V gene's germline CDR1 is MNHEY and CDR2 SMNVEV (reference sequence). V shed 5 bases, J shed 5 bases, and the junction held 5 bases outside the gene matches. The CDR3 contains 13 residues. CDR3 protein: CASSTQGAHEQYF. CDR3 nucleotides: TGTGCCAGCAGTACCCAGGGGGCCCACGAGCAGTACTTC.

The chain carries TRBV27 and TRBJ1-1; 7 positions match TRBD1. After removal of 4 bases from V and 0 bases from J, the junction contained 8 bases not matched to a gene. The CDR3 runs to 16 residues. Germline CDR1 MNHEY, CDR2 SMNVEV (reference sequence). The CDR3 loop reads CASSSRGGRLNTEAFF. The CDR3 nucleotides read TGTGCCAGCAGTTCCAGGGGGGGGCGGCTGAACACTGAAGCTTTCTTT.

The V gene is TRBV9, the J gene TRBJ1-2; D is unclear. V dropped 0 bases and J dropped 6 bases, with 9 bases sitting between them. CDR1 and CDR2 (germline): SGDLS, YYNGEE. The CDR3 spans 13 residues. CDR3 protein: CASSVEDGDGYTF. DNA for the CDR3: TGTGCCAGCAGCGTAGAAGACGGGGATGGCTACACCTTC.

The chain carries TRBV5-5 and TRBJ1-1; D gene ambiguous. The CDR3 spans 13 residues. Trimming pared 4 bases from V and 2 bases from J, leaving 9 bases between. Germline V lookup: CDR1 SGHKS, CDR2 YYEKEE (reference sequence). The chain's CDR3 is CASSPLGNTEAFF. The CDR3 DNA follows: TGTGCCAGCAGCCCTTTGGGAAACACTGAAGCTTTCTTT.

This chain joins TRBV18 and TRBJ2-1, with TRBD2 matching 11 bases. This CDR3 spans 17 amino acids. The V gene end was trimmed by 1 base and the J gene end by 5 bases; junction bases not matched to a gene: 7. Germline values: CDR1 KGHSH, CDR2 LQKENI. The CDR3 DNA is TGTGCCAGCTCACCACGTAGGGGGACTAGCGGTAACAATGAGCAGTTCTTC. This encodes CASSPRRGTSGNNEQFF.

The rearrangement links TRBV5-4 to TRBJ1-1; TRBD1 is a possible D gene (6 bases). Germline CDR1 reads SGHNT; CDR2 reads YYREEE (reference sequence). Trimming removed 0 bases at V and 1 base at J, with 10 bases between. CDR3 length equals 15 residues. The CDR3 region is CASSLGGAGNTEAFF. The CDR3 nucleotides are TGTGCCAGCAGCTTGGGGGGGGCCGGGAACACTGAAGCTTTCTTT. Filled out from reference TRBV5-4 and TRBJ1-1, the complete variable domain reads ETGVTQSPTHLIKTRGQQVTLRCSSQSGHNTVSWYQQALGQGPQFIFQYYREEENGRGNFPPRFSGLQFPNYSSELNVNALELDDSALYLCASSLGGAGNTEAFFGQGTRLTVV.

The chain carries TRBV11-3 and TRBJ2-2, with D maybe TRBD2 (6 bases). Trimming left V 6 bases short and J 0 bases short, with 14 bases between. Germline V CDR1 and CDR2: SGHNT, YENEEA. The CDR3 has 16 amino acids. CDR3 coding DNA: TGTGCCAGCAGTCAAGATGGGGACTCGAACACCGGGGAGCTGTTTTTT. This gives the protein CASSQDGDSNTGELFF.